This is a list of T cell receptor beta chains from one sample in a study of T-cell reconstitution after alpha-beta-depleted transplantation in children. Using its own MiXCR run on the PCR reads, TCRdb lists one record per CDR3 protein. This table holds around 410,000 distinct CDR3 sequences, approximately 10% found once. Sample: PBMCs from the stem cell graft donor, taken from the stem cell graft. These receptors were collected from a human donor who donated a stem cell graft to a child with acute myeloid leukemia. Each CDR3 is given with its conserved first and last residue. The D gene is left open where the match is weak. Clone size is shown for a subset of rows, as once, few, many or a class of expanded clone.

j_gene,v_gene,d_gene,abundance,CDR3nt,CDR3aa
TRBJ2-2,TRBV5-6,TRBD1,-,TGTGCCATGAGCCCCGGACGGGACAGCAACACCGGGGAGCTGTTTTTT,CAMSPGRDSNTGELFF
TRBJ1-5,TRBV2,TRBD1,-,TGTGCCAGCAGTGGACAGGGCCGTAGCAATCAGCCCCAGCATTTT,CASSGQGRSNQPQHF
TRBJ1-4,TRBV3-1,-,once,TGTGCCACCTGCCAAGATCAAGGGGCATCCGGCAATGAAAAACTGTTTTTT,CATCQDQGASGNEKLFF
TRBJ1-1,TRBV12-3/TRBV12-4,TRBD1,many,TGTGCCAGCAAGAAGACAGGGTCGGACACTGAAGCTTTCTTT,CASKKTGSDTEAFF
TRBJ2-1,TRBV5-1,-,-,TGCGCCAGCAGCTTGACGGGACGGAACTACAATGAGCAGTTCTTC,CASSLTGRNYNEQFF
TRBJ2-2,TRBV4-2,-,-,TGTGCCAGCAGCCGGCTTAGCGGAGTGAAGAACACCGGGGAGCTGTTTTTT,CASSRLSGVKNTGELFF
TRBJ1-1,TRBV29-1,-,few,TGCAGCGGTGCTCCAACTGGGGGCATCTCTGAAGCTTTCTTT,CSGAPTGGISEAFF
TRBJ1-2,TRBV6-1,-,-,TGTGCCAGCAGTGAAAGGGGGGCTGGCTACACCTTC,CASSERGAGYTF
TRBJ2-5,TRBV7-9,-,many,TGTGCCAGCAGCTTACTTTCTAGTAACCAAGAGACCCAGTACTTC,CASSLLSSNQETQYF
TRBJ2-6,TRBV25-1,TRBD1,-,TGTGCCAGCAGTGCCTTGACAGGGGAGGCCGGGGCCAACGTCCTGACTTTC,CASSALTGEAGANVLTF
TRBJ1-5,TRBV11-2,-,few,TGTGCCAGCAGCTTAGGGGCAGCAGGGCAGCCCCAGCATTTT,CASSLGAAGQPQHF
TRBJ1-2,TRBV20-1,TRBD1,-,TGCAGTGCAATCGACCGGGACAGTGGCTACACCTTC,CSAIDRDSGYTF
TRBJ2-4,TRBV4-1,-,-,TGCGCCAGCAGCCAAGGCAGGATCATAGCCAAAAACAGTCAGTACTTC,CASSQGRIIAKNSQYF
TRBJ2-7,TRBV7-9,-,-,TGTGCCAGCAGCGACCCGGATGGCTCCTACGAGCAGTACTTC,CASSDPDGSYEQYF
TRBJ1-2,TRBV12-3/TRBV12-4,-,many,TGTGCCAGTCTCACGGGGAACTATGGCTACACCTTC,CASLTGNYGYTF
TRBJ2-1,TRBV20-1,-,few,TGCAGTGCTATGCCCCCGACGGGAGTCAATGCCGATGAGCAGTTCTTC,CSAMPPTGVNADEQFF
TRBJ2-3,TRBV2,TRBD1,many,TGTGCCATAGACGACAGGGAGCTTAGCACAGATACGCAGTATTTT,CAIDDRELSTDTQYF
TRBJ2-7,TRBV7-2,TRBD2,many,TGTGCCAGCAGCTTAGTGTTAGCGGGAACCTACGAGCAGTACTTC,CASSLVLAGTYEQYF
TRBJ2-7,TRBV7-2,-,few,TGTGCCAGCAGCTTAGATTCGTGGGGGTCGCCCTACGAGCAGTACTTC,CASSLDSWGSPYEQYF
TRBJ2-3,TRBV7-2,TRBD1,-,TGTGCCAGCAGCTTAGGACAGGGGGTTGATACGCAGTATTTT,CASSLGQGVDTQYF
TRBJ1-2,TRBV20-1,-,few,TGCAGTGCTCCCCCCGGGGGGCCTGGCTATGGCTACACCTTC,CSAPPGGPGYGYTF
TRBJ2-4,TRBV7-2,-,many,TGTGCCAGCAGTCCAACAGTACTCGGGGAGGACATTCAGTACTTC,CASSPTVLGEDIQYF
TRBJ2-1,TRBV6-2/TRBV6-3,-,few,TGTGCCAGCAGTTACTCATTGGGACCACTAGACAATGAGCAGTTCTTC,CASSYSLGPLDNEQFF
TRBJ2-1,TRBV19,TRBD1,few,TGTGCCAGTAGTATAGTTGGGACAGGGGGCCATGAGCAGTTCTTC,CASSIVGTGGHEQFF
TRBJ2-7,TRBV10-3,-,many,TGTGCCATCAGTGAGAGGGGTACCTACGAGCAGTACTTC,CAISERGTYEQYF
TRBJ2-7,TRBV7-2,TRBD2,many,TGTGCCAGCAGCTTAGCGACTAGCGGGGGGTCCTACGAGCAGTACTTC,CASSLATSGGSYEQYF